Following are 21 T cell receptor beta chains from one sample sequenced in a study of cytomegalovirus exposure and HLA in healthy donors. Primers: 60 Vbeta forward and 13 Jbeta reverse. Profiled with immunoSEQ multiplex PCR; TCRdb holds only in-frame clones, not every one. This table holds more than 80,000 clones, 71% found once. The sample was PBMCs. These receptors came from a female donor in good health and CMV-seronegative.

This chain uses TRBV9 with TRBJ1-1, with 8 nucleotides matching TRBD1. The CDR3 length is 14 residues. CDR1 SGDLS and CDR2 YYNGEE come from the germline V gene. The trim removed 2 bases at V and 2 bases at J, leaving 2 bases unmatched. This chain's CDR3 is CASSVGQGNTEAFF. The CDR3 DNA is TGTGCCAGCAGCGTTGGACAGGGCAACACTGAAGCTTTCTTT.

The chain joins TRBV28 to TRBJ2-1; TRBD1 aligns across 8 bases. CDR3 length: 14 amino acids. Germline CDR1 is MDHEN and CDR2 is SYDVKM. The junction had 7 bases not matched to a gene; V was cut back by 8 bases and J by 4 bases. This chain's CDR3 is CASHQGARYNEQFF. The CDR3 DNA reads TGTGCCAGCCACCAGGGGGCGCGGTACAATGAGCAGTTCTTC.

CDR3 amino acids: CASSRAGGTETQYF. Here the CDR3 DNA reads TGTGCCAGTAGTCGGGCAGGGGGAACGGAGACCCAGTACTTC. The V and J genes are TRBV19 and TRBJ2-5; TRBD1 matches 7 bases. The ends lost 5 bases at V and 5 bases at J; junction bases unmatched: 8. The CDR3 spans 14 residues. The germline V gene has CDR1 LNHDA and CDR2 SQIVND (reference sequence).

This clone was counted once. The rearrangement links TRBV18 to TRBJ1-1; D is unclear. CDR1 is KGHSH and CDR2 is LQKENI in the germline V gene. V shed 2 bases and J shed 4 bases, with 5 bases lying between them. CDR3 size: 12 residues. CDR3 DNA sequence: TGTGCCAGCTCACCAGGACTCACTGAAGCTTTCTTT. The encoded protein is CASSPGLTEAFF.

This clone was found a few times. The chain links TRBV5-1 to TRBJ2-1, with D tentatively TRBD2 (6 bases). V dropped 6 bases and J dropped 3 bases, with 16 bases sitting between them. CDR1 SGHRS and CDR2 YFSETQ come from the germline V gene. The CDR3 extends over 15 amino acids. The CDR3 is CASTPFTGLYNEQFF. The CDR3 bases are TGCGCCAGCACACCATTTACGGGACTCTACAATGAGCAGTTCTTC.

This chain uses TRBV2 with TRBJ2-7; the match to TRBD2 covers 8 bases. Germline CDR1 SNHLY, CDR2 FYNNEI. The ends lost 0 bases at V and 4 bases at J; junction bases unmatched: 8. The CDR3 has 16 residues. This chain's CDR3 is CASSEAPGGGAYEQYF. The CDR3 nucleotides read TGTGCCAGCAGTGAAGCCCCCGGGGGGGGCGCGTACGAGCAGTACTTC.

The V and J genes are TRBV19 and TRBJ2-5, with 7 bases that match TRBD1. J lost 5 bases, V lost 0 bases, and 6 bases had no gene match. The germline gives CDR1 LNHDA, CDR2 SQIVND (reference sequence). CDR3 length equals 15 residues. In nucleotides, the CDR3 is TGTGCCAGTAGTATAGAAGCAAGGGGGCGTGAGACCCAGTACTTC. Translating gives CASSIEARGRETQYF.

This chain joins TRBV6-1 and TRBJ2-4; TRBD1 matches 9 bases. Germline V CDR1 and CDR2: MNHNS, SASEGT. The ends lost 7 bases at V and 6 bases at J; junction bases unmatched: 7. The CDR3 totals 14 residues. CDR3 residues: CASNRQGEGNIQYF. The CDR3 nucleotides are TGTGCCAGCAATCGACAGGGGGAGGGAAACATTCAGTACTTC.

The chain carries TRBV28 and TRBJ1-2; possibly TRBD1 for D (6 bases). CDR3 size: 14 residues. Trimming removed 3 bases from V and 4 bases from J, with 12 bases in between. The germline gives CDR1 MDHEN, CDR2 SYDVKM. Here the CDR3 reads CASSFLRGTYGYTF. Here the CDR3 DNA reads TGTGCCAGCAGTTTTTTAAGGGGGACCTATGGCTACACCTTC.

DNA of the CDR3: TGTGCCAGCAGCTTAGAAGCTAGGTCTAGCGGGTTCTACAATGAGCAGTTCTTC. This encodes CASSLEARSSGFYNEQFF. This chain joins TRBV11-2 and TRBJ2-1; 8 bases are a match to TRBD2. After removal of 0 bases from V and 3 bases from J, the junction contained 10 bases not matched to a gene. The CDR3 is 18 residues long. Germline assignment: CDR1 SGHAT and CDR2 FQNNGV.

This clone was picked up one time. CDR3 residues: CASSVEQGMTGELFF. The DNA for the CDR3 is TGTGCCAGCAGCGTAGAACAGGGAATGACCGGGGAGCTGTTTTTT. This chain joins TRBV9 and TRBJ2-2; a possible D gene is TRBD1 (6 bases). Deletions cut 0 bases from V and 5 bases from J, with 11 bases between. Per the germline V gene, CDR1 is SGDLS and CDR2 is YYNGEE. The CDR3 sequence is 15 residues long.

The chain combines TRBV5-4 with TRBJ1-4; 8 nucleotides align to TRBD1. Trimming at V came to 4 bases and at J to 5 bases, leaving 10 bases not matched to a gene. Germline CDR1 is SGHNT and CDR2 is YYREEE (reference sequence). This CDR3 region has 16 residues. The CDR3 DNA reads as TGTGCCAGCAGCAAATTCGGGACAGGACTAAATGAAAAACTGTTTTTT. Its protein product is CASSKFGTGLNEKLFF.

This clone turned up a few times. This chain connects TRBV25-1 to TRBJ2-2; D is unclear. Germline loops: CDR1 MGHDK, CDR2 SYGVNS. V dropped 1 base and J dropped 0 bases, with 9 bases sitting between them. CDR3 length: 16 residues. Here the CDR3 reads CASSESKRANTGELFF. The CDR3 DNA reads TGTGCCAGCAGTGAATCCAAACGGGCGAACACCGGGGAGCTGTTTTTT.

The V and J genes are TRBV19 and TRBJ2-5, with a possible D match to TRBD1 (6 bases). Germline CDR1 LNHDA, CDR2 SQIVND (reference sequence). This CDR3 has 14 residues. Trimming took off 9 bases at V and 0 bases at J, with 14 bases between the two ends. DNA for the CDR3: TGTGCCAGCAGTCAAGACAGGAACCAAGAGACCCAGTACTTC. Its translation is CASSQDRNQETQYF.

This chain uses TRBV5-1 with TRBJ2-2; D gene unclear. The length of the CDR3 is 15 residues. The germline V and J ends were trimmed by 2 bases and 0 bases, with 8 bases remaining between them. CDR1 SGHRS and CDR2 YFSETQ come from the germline V gene. CDR3 in amino acids: CASSFLSPNTGELFF. In DNA form, the CDR3 reads TGCGCCAGCAGCTTTTTATCTCCGAACACCGGGGAGCTGTTTTTT. The complete variable domain, with remaining parts taken from reference TRBV5-1 and TRBJ2-2, reads KAGVTQTPRYLIKTRGQQVTLSCSPISGHRSVSWYQQTPGQGLQFLFEYFSETQRNKGNFPGRFSGRQFSNSRSEMNVSTLELGDSALYLCASSFLSPNTGELFFGEGSRLTVL.

The V gene is TRBV7-6, the J gene TRBJ2-7; 8 bases match TRBD1. The CDR3 totals 14 residues. Per germline, CDR1 SGHVS and CDR2 FNYEAQ. The trim removed 5 bases at V and 5 bases at J, leaving 8 bases unmatched. The CDR3 region has the DNA TGTGCCAGCAGCCCACTGGACAGGGCCCACGAGCAGTACTTC. Protein: CASSPLDRAHEQYF.

The rearrangement uses TRBV18 and TRBJ1-6; a possible D gene is TRBD1 (6 bases). The germline V gene encodes CDR1 KGHSH and CDR2 LQKENI. CDR3 length: 16 amino acids. V gave up 4 bases and J gave up 7 bases, with 17 bases separating them. The CDR3 region is CASSLGGGTLNSPLHF. DNA of the CDR3: TGTGCCAGCTCACTTGGAGGTGGGACACTAAATTCACCCCTCCACTTT.

The chain uses TRBV7-3 and TRBJ2-3, with 15 bases identical to TRBD2. Germline CDR1 and CDR2: SGHTA and FQGTGA. CDR3 length: 17 amino acids. After removal of 3 bases from V and 6 bases from J, the junction contained 7 bases not matched to a gene. The CDR3 nucleotides are TGTGCCAGCAGCTTTGGACTAGCGGGAGGGCCACAGGATACGCAGTATTTT. Encoded protein: CASSFGLAGGPQDTQYF.

The chain uses TRBV28 and TRBJ2-1, with D maybe TRBD1 (6 bases). Germline-derived CDR1 and CDR2 are MDHEN and SYDVKM. This CDR3 comprises 16 residues. Trimming left V 3 bases short and J 7 bases short, with 19 bases between. The CDR3 nucleotides read TGTGCCAGCAGTTTCGCTCCCCCCGGTAGGGGGAATGAGCAGTTCTTC. This codes for CASSFAPPGRGNEQFF. Based on the CDR3 plus reference TRBV28 and TRBJ2-1, the full variable domain is DVKVTQSSRYLVKRTGEKVFLECVQDMDHENMFWYRQDPGLGLRLIYFSYDVKMKEKGDIPEGYSVSREKKERFSLILESASTNQTSMYLCASSFAPPGRGNEQFFGPGTRLTVL.

The V and J genes are TRBV14 and TRBJ1-1; a weak D match, TRBD1 (5 bases). Deletions cut 4 bases from V and 5 bases from J, with 14 bases between. The V gene's germline CDR1 is SGHDN and CDR2 FVKESK. The CDR3 runs to 14 residues. The CDR3 bases are TGTGCCAGCAGCCCTCAAAGGGGTTTGACTGAAGCTTTCTTT. Encoded protein: CASSPQRGLTEAFF.

This clone occurred once. J is TRBJ2-1 and V is TRBV2, with 11 positions matching TRBD2. Unmatched junction bases numbered 5, after V lost 6 bases and J lost 7 bases. This CDR3 is 14 amino acids long. Germline V CDR1 and CDR2: SNHLY, FYNNEI. The CDR3 here is CASRYRLAGNEQFF. As DNA, the CDR3 is TGTGCCAGCAGGTACCGACTAGCGGGAAATGAGCAGTTCTTC.